Below, 14 T cell receptor beta chains from the same sample are listed, as sequenced in a study of blood T cell repertoires in COVID-19. Profiling relied on immunoSEQ multiplex PCR, and the TCRdb table lists in-frame clones only, not all of them. The sample holds some 200,000 clones, 84% seen once. The sequenced material came from peripheral blood. The receptor source for this set is a woman aged 80 or over with COVID-19, enrolled during active disease.

The J gene is TRBJ2-2, the V gene TRBV6-1; no reliable D call. The CDR3 consists of 19 residues. Trimming cost V 1 base and J 4 bases, with 22 bases left between them. Germline CDR1 is MNHNS and CDR2 is SASEGT. CDR3 in DNA: TGTGCCAGCAGTGAAGGTTCCGAATACTTTGAGTCTCCCACCGGGGAGCTGTTTTTT. Residues: CASSEGSEYFESPTGELFF.

The genes are TRBV6-2 or TRBV6-3 and TRBJ2-2, with 7 positions matching TRBD1. CDR1 MNHEY and CDR2 SVGEGT come from the germline V gene. V trimming: 2 bases; J trimming: 3 bases; junction bases outside the gene matches: 3. The CDR3 sequence is 15 residues long. The CDR3 sequence: CASSYGDRDTGELFF. DNA of the CDR3: TGTGCCAGCAGTTACGGGGACAGAGACACCGGGGAGCTGTTTTTT.

This chain connects TRBV5-1 to TRBJ1-1; 7 nucleotides align to TRBD1. The germline CDR1 and CDR2 sequences are SGHRS and YFSETQ. CDR3 size: 13 residues. V was pared by 0 bases and J by 10 bases, with 6 bases of the junction left unmatched. The CDR3: CASSLGQGGSAFF. CDR3 in DNA: TGCGCCAGCAGCTTGGGACAGGGAGGTTCAGCTTTCTTT.

The rearrangement joins TRBV9 to TRBJ2-2, with unresolved D. The CDR3 runs 19 residues. Trimming left V 2 bases short and J 1 base short, with 21 bases between. CDR1 is SGDLS and CDR2 is YYNGEE in the germline V gene. The chain's CDR3 is CASSVVFGGHPMNTGELFF. For the CDR3, the DNA is TGTGCCAGCAGCGTCGTGTTTGGCGGTCACCCCATGAACACCGGGGAGCTGTTTTTT.

This clone was recorded once. This rearrangement joins TRBV5-6 to TRBJ2-2; 7 bases are shared with TRBD2. The V gene's germline CDR1 is SGHDT and CDR2 YYEEEE. The CDR3 length is 15 residues. V lost 9 bases, J lost 6 bases, and 14 bases stayed unmatched. CDR3 residues: CATRGGWGAPGELFF. DNA of the CDR3: TGTGCCACCCGGGGAGGGTGGGGAGCACCCGGGGAGCTGTTTTTT.

The chain links TRBV5-1 to TRBJ1-1; perhaps TRBD1 as D (5 bases). Trimming removed 3 bases at V and 1 base at J, with 13 bases between. CDR3 length: 15 residues. Germline V CDR1 and CDR2: SGHRS, YFSETQ. This CDR3 reads CASSWTTAANTEAFF. The CDR3 coding sequence is TGCGCCAGCAGCTGGACAACGGCAGCGAACACTGAAGCTTTCTTT.

The genes are TRBV19 and TRBJ2-3, with TRBD2 as a possible D gene (7 bases). The germline gives CDR1 LNHDA, CDR2 SQIVND (reference sequence). Trimming pared 2 bases from V and 4 bases from J, leaving 10 bases between. This CDR3 has 14 residues. Here the CDR3 DNA reads TGTGCCAGTAGTATATCCGGGGGGCCAGATACGCAGTATTTT. This codes for CASSISGGPDTQYF.

The chain joins TRBV10-3 to TRBJ2-3, with 7 nucleotides matching TRBD2. CDR1 and CDR2 from the germline V gene are ENHRY and SYGVKD. The CDR3 contains 13 residues. V dropped 5 bases and J dropped 4; count of bases not matched to a gene: 3. This chain's CDR3 is CAISWGGADTQYF. CDR3 DNA: TGTGCCATCAGTTGGGGGGGGGCAGATACGCAGTATTTT.

This chain links TRBV7-9 with TRBJ2-1; TRBD1 agrees at 7 bases. CDR1 and CDR2 (germline): SEHNR, FQNEAQ (reference sequence). CDR3 length: 14 amino acids. The V and J ends lost 6 bases and 4 bases, in that order; junction bases with no gene match: 6. The chain's CDR3 is CASRGAGGYNEQFF. CDR3 nucleotides: TGTGCCAGCAGAGGGGCAGGGGGATACAATGAGCAGTTCTTC.

CDR3 coding DNA: TGTGCCAGCAGCCGTACGCATGGGAGGGGGGAGGAAAGCTCCTACGAGCAGTACGTC. It encodes CASSRTHGRGEESSYEQYV. The chain is built from TRBV11-2 and TRBJ2-7; tentatively, D is TRBD2 (7 bases). This CDR3 spans 19 amino acids. Deletions cut 5 bases from V and 0 bases from J, with 26 bases between. The V gene's germline CDR1 is SGHAT and CDR2 FQNNGV.

The chain joins TRBV19 to TRBJ1-1; TRBD1 might be the D (6 bases). The V end lost 4 bases, the J end lost 1 base, and 10 bases lay between the germline ends. Germline CDR1 is LNHDA and CDR2 is SQIVND (reference sequence). The CDR3 is made up of 14 amino acids. The CDR3 nucleotides are TGTGCCAGTAGTACGCAGGGGTGGAACACTGAAGCTTTCTTT. The encoded protein is CASSTQGWNTEAFF.

The chain links TRBV18 to TRBJ1-1; D is undetermined. The CDR3 runs 16 residues. V was cut by 3 bases and J by 1 base, with 15 bases left in between. Germline lookup yields CDR1 KGHSH and CDR2 LQKENI. This CDR3 is CASSPGRGRRNTEAFF. The CDR3, as DNA: TGTGCCAGCTCACCCGGGAGAGGGAGGCGGAACACTGAAGCTTTCTTT.

The rearrangement uses TRBV19 and TRBJ1-5; 8 bases align to TRBD1. CDR3 length: 16 residues. CDR1 LNHDA and CDR2 SQIVND come from the germline V gene (reference sequence). J gave up 0 bases and V 4 bases, and 5 bases lay outside the gene matches. The CDR3 sequence: CASSTTGGYSNQPQHF. The CDR3 nucleotides are TGTGCCAGTAGTACAACAGGGGGATATAGCAATCAGCCCCAGCATTTT.

Concerning this clone itself: Germline is not matched at one junction end, which may reflect a read error. The chain couples TRBV6-1 to TRBJ1-6; D is undetermined. Germline V gene lookup returns CDR1 MNHNS and CDR2 SASEGT. The CDR3 loop spans 14 amino acids. The CDR3 sequence: CASSENSGSWATLF. The CDR3, as DNA: TGTGCCAGCAGTGAAAATTCAGGCAGTTGGGCCACTCTGTTT.